Each of the 20 T cell receptor beta chains below was sequenced from the same sample in a study of type 1 and type 2 diabetes patients. Genomic DNA was the PCR template. The TCR beta CDR3 region was amplified using 30 forward and 13 reverse primers. TCRdb re-analysed the multiplex PCR reads in MiXCR, keeping a single row per CDR3 protein. The table has some 250,000 distinct CDR3 sequences, roughly 50% seen once. Specimen: peripheral blood mononuclear cells (PBMCs). These receptors were taken from a man aged 18 to 30 with type 2 diabetes.

The chain uses TRBV2 and TRBJ1-1; a weak D match, TRBD1 (5 bases). With 6 bases removed from V and 5 bases from J, the gap between germline ends came to 16 bases. Per germline, CDR1 SNHLY and CDR2 FYNNEI. This CDR3 is 14 amino acids long. DNA of the CDR3: TGTGCCAGCAGCGTGAGTTTGGGGGTAACTGAAGCTTTCTTT. The encoded protein is CASSVSLGVTEAFF.

This clonotype has just one count. The chain recombines TRBV27 with TRBJ2-1; D is possibly TRBD2 (6 bases). Trimming pared 6 bases from V and 7 bases from J, leaving 13 bases between. This CDR3 region has 13 residues. Looked up from germline, CDR1 is MNHEY and CDR2 is SMNVEV (reference sequence). Here the CDR3 DNA reads TGTGCCAGCAGAGAACTAGGGACTAATGAGCAGTTCTTC. It yields the protein CASRELGTNEQFF.

This clonotype was seen only once. The chain couples TRBV28 to TRBJ2-5, with TRBD1 matching over 9 bases. The J call is uncertain, as TRBJ2-3 better fits the DNA end. The CDR3 has 18 residues. Germline values: CDR1 MDHEN, CDR2 SYDVKM. The CDR3 nucleotides are TGTGCCAGCAGTCCCCGGGGGTACAAGACAGGGGGGACAGATACGCAGTATTTT. Its protein product is CASSPRGYKTGGTDTQYF.

J is TRBJ1-6 and V is TRBV25-1, with D possibly matching TRBD1 (5 bases). Deletions cut 6 bases from V and 0 bases from J, with 12 bases between. CDR3 length: 16 residues. Per germline, CDR1 MGHDK and CDR2 SYGVNS. CDR3 DNA: TGTGCCAGCAGCTTGGCAGACAGCTCCTATAATTCACCCCTCCACTTT. Protein sequence: CASSLADSSYNSPLHF.

The CDR3 bases are TGTGCCTGGAGTGCTTCGGGTAATGAGCAGTTCTTC. Translated, it gives CAWSASGNEQFF. The gene calls are TRBV30 and TRBJ2-1; no clear D. The CDR3 consists of 12 residues. Germline CDR1 GTSNPN, CDR2 SVGIG (reference sequence). Trimming cost V 1 base and J 7 bases, with 8 bases left between them.

V is TRBV19 and J is TRBJ2-7; 9 bases align to TRBD1. This CDR3 is built from 15 residues. The germline CDR1 and CDR2 sequences are LNHDA and SQIVND (reference sequence). The trim removed 7 bases at V and 5 bases at J, leaving 12 bases unmatched. The CDR3 reads CASTDRDRVAHEQYF. The CDR3 nucleotides read TGTGCCAGTACGGATCGGGACAGGGTAGCCCACGAGCAGTACTTC.

This clonotype occurred many times. The J gene is TRBJ2-5, the V gene TRBV19; D is undetermined. The CDR3 extends over 11 amino acids. CDR1 is LNHDA, CDR2 SQIVND, per germline (reference sequence). V was pared by 3 bases and J by 3 bases, with 2 bases between. CDR3 sequence (DNA): TGTGCCAGTAGTATGAAAGAGACCCAGTACTTC. Its translation: CASSMKETQYF. Full variable domain (missing parts from reference TRBV19 and TRBJ2-5): DGGITQSPKYLFRKEGQNVTLSCEQNLNHDAMYWYRQDPGQGLRLIYYSQIVNDFQKGDIAEGYSVSREKKESFPLTVTSAQKNPTAFYLCASSMKETQYFGPGTRLLVL.

V usage is TRBV6-1 and J usage is TRBJ2-7; D gene ambiguous. Germline V gene data show CDR1 as MNHNS and CDR2 as SASEGT. The CDR3 is 11 amino acids. With 5 bases removed from V and 6 bases from J, the gap between germline ends came to 8 bases. CDR3: CASSYDGEQYF. For the CDR3, the DNA is TGTGCCAGCAGTTATGACGGCGAGCAGTACTTC.

This CDR3 is CASSEYGQVTSNQPQHF. DNA of the CDR3: TGTGCCAGCAGTGAATATGGACAGGTGACGAGCAATCAGCCCCAGCATTTT. The V and J genes are TRBV12-3 or TRBV12-4 and TRBJ1-5; 7 nucleotides match TRBD1. The CDR3 length is 17 residues. With 5 bases clipped from V and 1 base from J, the junction kept 11 bases outside the gene matches.

The J gene is TRBJ1-1, the V gene TRBV7-2; TRBD1 is a possible D gene (6 bases). CDR1 and CDR2 from the germline V gene are SGHTA and FQGNSA. Trimming took off 0 bases at V and 2 bases at J, with 16 bases between the two ends. There are 17 residues in the CDR3. The CDR3 is CASSLARGDTFNTEAFF. The CDR3 nucleotides read TGTGCCAGCAGCTTAGCGAGAGGGGACACATTTAACACTGAAGCTTTCTTT.

This chain connects TRBV3-1 to TRBJ2-7; 7 nucleotides match TRBD1. The CDR3 consists of 16 residues. V shed 4 bases, J shed 2 bases, and the junction held 11 bases outside the gene matches. CDR1 and CDR2 from the germline V gene are LGHDT and YNNKEL (reference sequence). In DNA, the CDR3 is TGTGCCAGCAGCCCGTCACCCGGGACAGAGGCCTACGAGCAGTACTTC. Amino acid sequence: CASSPSPGTEAYEQYF.

This clonotype came up a few times. The V gene is TRBV4-1, the J gene TRBJ1-6; no reliable D call. The ends were cut back, 0 bases at V and 9 bases at J, with 6 bases in the middle. In germline, CDR1 is MGHRA, CDR2 YSYEKL. The CDR3 has 13 residues. The CDR3 loop reads CASSQDRGSPLHF. The CDR3, as DNA: TGCGCCAGCAGCCAAGATCGAGGTTCACCCCTCCACTTT.

The V call is TRBV20-1, the J call TRBJ2-1; 7 bases are shared with TRBD2. The CDR3 is made up of 13 amino acids. Germline trimming cut 4 bases from V and 6 bases from J; bases unmatched to any gene: 6. Germline values: CDR1 DFQATT, CDR2 SNEGSKA (reference sequence). The CDR3 region is CSATSGAINEQFF. The CDR3 DNA reads TGCAGTGCTACCAGCGGGGCCATCAATGAGCAGTTCTTC.

This clonotype was seen a handful of times. This rearrangement joins TRBV15 to TRBJ2-7, with a tentative D call TRBD2 (5 bases). The CDR3 contains 16 residues. The germline V and J ends were trimmed by 5 bases and 6 bases, with 23 bases remaining between them. Germline CDR1 and CDR2: LNHNV and YYDKDF (reference sequence). This CDR3 reads CATSDEVHQDYREQYF. CDR3 bases: TGTGCCACCAGCGACGAGGTACACCAAGACTACCGCGAGCAGTACTTC.

This chain connects TRBV5-1 to TRBJ2-2; D call uncertain. CDR3 length: 16 amino acids. Germline CDR1 SGHRS, CDR2 YFSETQ. V was pared by 5 bases and J by 0 bases, with 14 bases between. Written as DNA, the CDR3 is TGCGCCAGCAGTAGTGGGCGTTCATCGAACACCGGGGAGCTGTTTTTT. Its protein product is CASSSGRSSNTGELFF.

The chain uses TRBV20-1 and TRBJ2-4; D is possibly TRBD2 (5 bases). V was trimmed by 5 bases and J by 4 bases, leaving 9 bases between them. The CDR3 spans 12 residues. Germline lookup yields CDR1 DFQATT and CDR2 SNEGSKA (reference sequence). In DNA form, the CDR3 reads TGCAGTGCTCCGGGATTTAAAAACATTCAGTACTTC. This gives the protein CSAPGFKNIQYF.

A remark on this clonotype: Relative to the germline gene, one junction end is altered; a read error may explain this. V gene TRBV5-1 combines with J gene TRBJ2-7; D ambiguous. This CDR3 is built from 11 residues. Looked up from germline, CDR1 is SGHRS and CDR2 is YFSETQ. The CDR3 DNA reads TGTGCCAGCAGTTCGTCTAACGAGCAGTACTTC. Encoded protein: CASSSSNEQYF.

CDR3 in amino acids: CATSRAPSARGGRPQHF. CDR3 nucleotides: TGTGCCACCAGCAGAGCCCCCTCGGCCAGGGGCGGCCGGCCCCAGCATTTT. This chain joins TRBV15 and TRBJ1-5; D is possibly TRBD1 (6 bases). CDR3 length: 17 residues. Germline lookup yields CDR1 LNHNV and CDR2 YYDKDF (reference sequence). V was cut by 1 base and J by 9 bases, with 22 bases left in between.

The V gene is TRBV24-1, the J gene TRBJ1-5; 8 bases line up with TRBD1. V dropped 2 bases and J dropped 8; count of bases not matched to a gene: 7. Germline V gene lookup returns CDR1 KGHDR and CDR2 SFDVKD. The CDR3 is 15 amino acids. CDR3 protein: CATSDSRRGLEPQHF. The DNA for the CDR3 is TGTGCCACCAGTGATTCTCGCAGGGGGCTGGAGCCCCAGCATTTT.

The chain is built from TRBV7-2 and TRBJ2-2; TRBD2 aligns across 12 bases. Looked up from germline, CDR1 is SGHTA and CDR2 is FQGNSA. This CDR3 region has 16 residues. The V and J ends lost 4 bases and 6 bases, in that order; junction bases with no gene match: 6. CDR3 bases: TGTGCCAGCAGCTCCTCTAGCGGGAGGGCCTCCGGGGAGCTGTTTTTT. This gives the protein CASSSSSGRASGELFF. Full variable domain (outside the CDR3, taken from reference TRBV7-2 and TRBJ2-2): GAGVSQSPSNKVTEKGKDVELRCDPISGHTALYWYRQSLGQGLEFLIYFQGNSAPDKSGLPSDRFSAERTGGSVSTLTIQRTQQEDSAVYLCASSSSSGRASGELFFGEGSRLTVL.